The 3 T cell receptor beta chains presented below share a single source sample, sequenced in a study of CD8+ T cells in alopecia areata. Investigators isolated RNA and reverse transcribed it into cDNA to act as the sequencing template. Data came from immunoSEQ multiplex PCR; TCRdb stores just in-frame clones and leaves some out. Of roughly 200,000 clones in the sample, 56% were seen once. Sequencing used CD8+ T cells sorted from blood. The receptors here all came from a human donor in good health.

This rearrangement joins TRBV7-9 to TRBJ1-4; D remains ambiguous. Germline V lookup: CDR1 SEHNR, CDR2 FQNEAQ (reference sequence). The CDR3 totals 14 residues. V was clipped by 8 bases and J by 0 bases, with 10 bases between them. In nucleotides, the CDR3 is TGTGCCAGCGGCCGGGAACCAACTAATGAAAAACTGTTTTTT. Translation: CASGREPTNEKLFF.

CDR3 region: CARLDRPYGYTF. CDR3 DNA sequence: TGTGCCCGCCTAGACAGGCCCTATGGCTACACCTTC. V usage is TRBV30 and J usage is TRBJ1-2, with a weak D call TRBD1 (6 bases). V shed 8 bases and J shed 4 bases, with 14 bases lying between them. The CDR3 has 12 residues. Per germline, CDR1 GTSNPN and CDR2 SVGIG (reference sequence).

The V and J genes are TRBV29-1 and TRBJ1-1, with 8 bases identical to TRBD1. Germline CDR1 is SQVTM and CDR2 is ANQGSEA. The J segment lost 8 bases and the V segment lost 7 bases, leaving 12 bases of the junction unmatched. CDR3 length equals 13 residues. The chain's CDR3 is CSAPGQGTWEAFF. As DNA, the CDR3 is TGCAGCGCTCCCGGACAGGGCACTTGGGAAGCTTTCTTT. Full variable domain (remainder filled in from reference TRBV29-1 and TRBJ1-1): SAVISQKPSRDICQRGTSLTIQCQVDSQVTMMFWYRQQPGQSLTLIATANQGSEATYESGFVIDKFPISRPNLTFSTLTVSNMSPEDSSIYLCSAPGQGTWEAFFGQGTRLTVV.